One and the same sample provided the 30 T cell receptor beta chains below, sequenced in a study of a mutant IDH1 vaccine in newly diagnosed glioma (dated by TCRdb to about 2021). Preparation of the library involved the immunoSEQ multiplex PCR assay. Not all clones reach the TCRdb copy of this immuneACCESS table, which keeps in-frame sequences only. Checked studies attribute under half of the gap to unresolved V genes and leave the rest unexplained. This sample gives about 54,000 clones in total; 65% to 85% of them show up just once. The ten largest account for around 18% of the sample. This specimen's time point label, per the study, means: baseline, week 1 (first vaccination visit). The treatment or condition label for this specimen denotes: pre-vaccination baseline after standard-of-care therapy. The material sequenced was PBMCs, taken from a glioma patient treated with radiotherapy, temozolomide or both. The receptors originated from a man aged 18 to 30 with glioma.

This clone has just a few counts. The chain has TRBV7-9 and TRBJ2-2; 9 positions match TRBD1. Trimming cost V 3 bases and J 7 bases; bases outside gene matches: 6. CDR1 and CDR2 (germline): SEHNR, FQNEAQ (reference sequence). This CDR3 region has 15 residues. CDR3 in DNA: TGTGCCAGCAGCTTCACAGGGGGCAAGGACGGGGAGCTGTTTTTT. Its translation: CASSFTGGKDGELFF.

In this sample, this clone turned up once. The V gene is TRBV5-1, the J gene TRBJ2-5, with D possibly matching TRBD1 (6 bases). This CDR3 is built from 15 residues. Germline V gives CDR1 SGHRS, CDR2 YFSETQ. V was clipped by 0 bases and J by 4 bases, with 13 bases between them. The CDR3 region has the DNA TGCGCCAGCAGCTTGGTCAGGGGCATTGGAGAGACCCAGTACTTC. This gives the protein CASSLVRGIGETQYF.

The CDR3 nucleotides are TGTGCCAGCAGCGCGACTAGCGGAAACACAGATACGCAGTATTTT. Translated: CASSATSGNTDTQYF. The chain combines TRBV9 with TRBJ2-3; 9 positions match TRBD2. The CDR3 is 15 residues long. V gave up 3 bases and J gave up 2 bases; unmatched junction bases: 4. CDR1 and CDR2 from the germline V gene are SGDLS and YYNGEE.

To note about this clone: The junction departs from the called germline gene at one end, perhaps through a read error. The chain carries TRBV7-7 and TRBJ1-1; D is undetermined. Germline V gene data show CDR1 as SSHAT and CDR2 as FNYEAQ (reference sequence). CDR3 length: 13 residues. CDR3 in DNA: TGTGCTAGCAGCTTAGTTGAAGGCACTGAAGCTTTCTTT. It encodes CASSLVEGTEAFF. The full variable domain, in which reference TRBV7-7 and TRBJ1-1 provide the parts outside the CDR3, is GAGVSQSPRYKVTKRGQDVTLRCDPISSHATLYWYQQALGQGPEFLTYFNYEAQPDKSGLPSDRFSAERPEGSISTLTIQRTEQRDSAMYRCASSLVEGTEAFFGQGTRLTVV.

The CDR3 region is CASSIAGGPFEQYF. CDR3 coding DNA: TGTGCCAGCAGTATAGCGGGAGGGCCGTTCGAGCAGTACTTC. The V call is TRBV27, the J call TRBJ2-7; 11 bases line up with TRBD2. Unmatched junction bases numbered 6, after V lost 5 bases and J lost 6 bases. CDR1 and CDR2 from the germline V gene are MNHEY and SMNVEV (reference sequence). The CDR3 extends over 14 amino acids.

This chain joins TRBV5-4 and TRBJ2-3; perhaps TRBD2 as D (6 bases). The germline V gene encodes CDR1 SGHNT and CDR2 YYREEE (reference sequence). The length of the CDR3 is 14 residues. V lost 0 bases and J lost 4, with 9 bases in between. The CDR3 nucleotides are TGTGCCAGCAGCTTGGCCGCGGGGCCAGATACGCAGTATTTT. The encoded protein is CASSLAAGPDTQYF. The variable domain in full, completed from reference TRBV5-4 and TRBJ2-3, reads ETGVTQSPTHLIKTRGQQVTLRCSSQSGHNTVSWYQQALGQGPQFIFQYYREEENGRGNFPPRFSGLQFPNYSSELNVNALELDDSALYLCASSLAAGPDTQYFGPGTRLTVL.

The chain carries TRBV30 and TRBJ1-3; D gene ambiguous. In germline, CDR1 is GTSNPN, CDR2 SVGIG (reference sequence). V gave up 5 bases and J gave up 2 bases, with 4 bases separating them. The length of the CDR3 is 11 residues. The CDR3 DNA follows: TGTGCCTGGTATCCTGGAAACACCATATATTTT. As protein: CAWYPGNTIYF.

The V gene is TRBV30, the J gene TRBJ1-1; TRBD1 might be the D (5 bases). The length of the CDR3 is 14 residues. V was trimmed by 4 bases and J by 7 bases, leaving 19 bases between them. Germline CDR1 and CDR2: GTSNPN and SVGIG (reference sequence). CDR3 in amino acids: CAWTEGRGRNEAFF. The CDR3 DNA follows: TGTGCCTGGACGGAGGGACGCGGACGGAATGAAGCTTTCTTT.

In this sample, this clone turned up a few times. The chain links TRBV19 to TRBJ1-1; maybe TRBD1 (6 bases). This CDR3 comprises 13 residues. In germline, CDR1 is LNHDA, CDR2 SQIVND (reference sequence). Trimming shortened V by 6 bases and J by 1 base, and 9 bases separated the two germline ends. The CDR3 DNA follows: TGTGCCAGTAGGCCGACAGGGAACACTGAAGCTTTCTTT. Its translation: CASRPTGNTEAFF.

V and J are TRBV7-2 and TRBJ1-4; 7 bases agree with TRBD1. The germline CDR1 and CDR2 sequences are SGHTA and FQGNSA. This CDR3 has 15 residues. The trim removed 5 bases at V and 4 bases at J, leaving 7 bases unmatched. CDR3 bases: TGTGCCAGCAGCCCCCGGACAGGCCTTAATGAAAAACTGTTTTTT. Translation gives CASSPRTGLNEKLFF.

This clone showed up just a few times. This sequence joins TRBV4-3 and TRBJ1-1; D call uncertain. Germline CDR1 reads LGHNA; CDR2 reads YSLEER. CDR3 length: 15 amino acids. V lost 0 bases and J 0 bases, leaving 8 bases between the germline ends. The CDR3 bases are TGCGCCAGCAGCCAAGAGAGCACATTGAACACTGAAGCTTTCTTT. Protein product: CASSQESTLNTEAFF.

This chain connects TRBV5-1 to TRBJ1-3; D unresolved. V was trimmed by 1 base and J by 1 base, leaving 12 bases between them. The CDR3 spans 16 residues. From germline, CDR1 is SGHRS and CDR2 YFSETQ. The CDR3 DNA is TGCGCCAGCAGCTTGCCAAAGACTGGTTCTGGAAACACCATATATTTT. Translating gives CASSLPKTGSGNTIYF.

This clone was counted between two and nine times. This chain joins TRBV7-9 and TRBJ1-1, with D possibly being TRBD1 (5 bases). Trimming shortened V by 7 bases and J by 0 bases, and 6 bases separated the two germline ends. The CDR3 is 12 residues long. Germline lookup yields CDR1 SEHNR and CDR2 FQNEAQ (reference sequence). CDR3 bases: TGTGCCAGCACGGACATGAACACTGAAGCTTTCTTT. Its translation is CASTDMNTEAFF. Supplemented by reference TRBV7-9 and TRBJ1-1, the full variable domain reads DTGVSQNPRHKITKRGQNVTFRCDPISEHNRLYWYRQTLGQGPEFLTYFQNEAQLEKSRLLSDRFSAERPKGSFSTLEIQRTEQGDSAMYLCASTDMNTEAFFGQGTRLTVV.

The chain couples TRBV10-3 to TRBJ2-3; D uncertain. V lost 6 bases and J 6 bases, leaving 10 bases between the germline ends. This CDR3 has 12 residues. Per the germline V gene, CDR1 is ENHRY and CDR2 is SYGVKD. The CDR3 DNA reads TGTGCCATCAGGGCGGCTGGGGATACGCAGTATTTT. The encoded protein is CAIRAAGDTQYF.

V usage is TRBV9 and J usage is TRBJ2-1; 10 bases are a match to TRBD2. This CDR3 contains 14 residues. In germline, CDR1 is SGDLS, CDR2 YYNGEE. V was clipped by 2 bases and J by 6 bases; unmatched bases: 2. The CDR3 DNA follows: TGTGCCAGCAGCGTGGGACTAGCGCTCAATGAGCAGTTCTTC. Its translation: CASSVGLALNEQFF.

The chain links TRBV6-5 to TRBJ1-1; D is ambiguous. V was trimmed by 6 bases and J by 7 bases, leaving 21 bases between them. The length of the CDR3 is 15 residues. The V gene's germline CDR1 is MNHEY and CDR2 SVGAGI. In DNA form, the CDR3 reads TGTGCCAGCAGACCCCTTTACACCTCGCGGAGTGAAGCTTTCTTT. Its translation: CASRPLYTSRSEAFF.

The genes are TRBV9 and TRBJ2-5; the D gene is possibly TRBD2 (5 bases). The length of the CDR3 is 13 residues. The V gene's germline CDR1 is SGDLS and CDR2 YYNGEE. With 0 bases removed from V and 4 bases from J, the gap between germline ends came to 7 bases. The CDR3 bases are TGTGCCAGCAGCGTAGGAGGGTTAGAGACCCAGTACTTC. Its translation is CASSVGGLETQYF. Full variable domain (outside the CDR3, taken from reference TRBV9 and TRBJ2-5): DSGVTQTPKHLITATGQRVTLRCSPRSGDLSVYWYQQSLDQGLQFLIQYYNGEERAKGNILERFSAQQFPDLHSELNLSSLELGDSALYFCASSVGGLETQYFGPGTRLLVL.

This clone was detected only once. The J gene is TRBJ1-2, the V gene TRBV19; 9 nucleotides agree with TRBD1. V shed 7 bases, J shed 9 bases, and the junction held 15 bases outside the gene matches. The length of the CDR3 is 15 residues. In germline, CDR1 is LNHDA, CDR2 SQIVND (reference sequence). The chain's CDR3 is CASTLKTGGEVRYTF. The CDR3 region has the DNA TGTGCCAGTACCCTCAAAACAGGGGGCGAAGTTCGCTACACCTTC.

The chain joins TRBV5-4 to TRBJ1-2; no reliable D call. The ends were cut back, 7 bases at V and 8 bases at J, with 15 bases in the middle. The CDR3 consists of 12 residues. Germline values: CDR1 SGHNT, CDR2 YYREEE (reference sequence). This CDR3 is CASPEPFGGYTF. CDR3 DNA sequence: TGTGCCAGCCCCGAGCCCTTCGGAGGCTACACCTTC.

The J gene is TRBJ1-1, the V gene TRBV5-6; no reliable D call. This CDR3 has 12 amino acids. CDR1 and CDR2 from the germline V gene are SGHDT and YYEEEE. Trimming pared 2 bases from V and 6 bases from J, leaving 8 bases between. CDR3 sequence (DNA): TGTGCCAGCAGCTTTTTAGGGCCTGAAGCTTTCTTT. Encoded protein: CASSFLGPEAFF.

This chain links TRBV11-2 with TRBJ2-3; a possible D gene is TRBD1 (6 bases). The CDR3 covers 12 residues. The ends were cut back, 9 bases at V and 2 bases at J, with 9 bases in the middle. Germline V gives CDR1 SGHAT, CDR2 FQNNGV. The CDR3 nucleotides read TGTGCCAGTGCAGGGGCCACAGATACGCAGTATTTT. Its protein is CASAGATDTQYF.

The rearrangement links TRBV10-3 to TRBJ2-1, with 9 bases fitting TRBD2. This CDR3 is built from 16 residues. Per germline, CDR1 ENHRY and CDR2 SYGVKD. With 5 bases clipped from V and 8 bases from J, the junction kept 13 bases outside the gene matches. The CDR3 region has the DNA TGTGCCATCAGTCTGTCTAGCGGGGCGATGGCATATGAGCAGTTCTTC. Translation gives CAISLSSGAMAYEQFF.

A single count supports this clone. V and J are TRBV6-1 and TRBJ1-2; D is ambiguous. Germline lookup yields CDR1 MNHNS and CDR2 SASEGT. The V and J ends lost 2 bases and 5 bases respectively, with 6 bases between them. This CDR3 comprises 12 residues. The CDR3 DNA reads TGTGCCAGCAGTGAAACAACATATGGCTACACCTTC. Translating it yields CASSETTYGYTF.

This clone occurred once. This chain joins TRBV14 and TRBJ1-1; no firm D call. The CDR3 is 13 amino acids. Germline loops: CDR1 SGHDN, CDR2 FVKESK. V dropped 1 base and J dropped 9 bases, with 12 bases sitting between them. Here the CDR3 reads CASSQARWVKAFF. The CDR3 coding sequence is TGTGCCAGCAGCCAAGCCCGTTGGGTCAAAGCTTTCTTT. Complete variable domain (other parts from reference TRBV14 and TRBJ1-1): EAGVTQFPSHSVIEKGQTVTLRCDPISGHDNLYWYRRVMGKEIKFLLHFVKESKQDESGMPNNRFLAERTGGTYSTLKVQPAELEDSGVYFCASSQARWVKAFFGQGTRLTVV.

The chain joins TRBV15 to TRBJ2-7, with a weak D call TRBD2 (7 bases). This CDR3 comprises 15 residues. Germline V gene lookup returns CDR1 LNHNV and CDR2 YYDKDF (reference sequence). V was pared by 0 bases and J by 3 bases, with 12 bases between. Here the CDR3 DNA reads TGTGCCACCAGCAGAGATCGAGGGGGGGTCTACGAGCAGTACTTC. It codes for CATSRDRGGVYEQYF.

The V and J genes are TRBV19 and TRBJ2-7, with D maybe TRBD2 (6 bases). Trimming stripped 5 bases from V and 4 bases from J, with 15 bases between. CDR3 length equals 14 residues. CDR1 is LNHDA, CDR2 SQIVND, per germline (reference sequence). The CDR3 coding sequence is TGTGCCAGTAGTCTTTACGCGGGGCTATACGAGCAGTACTTC. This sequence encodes CASSLYAGLYEQYF.

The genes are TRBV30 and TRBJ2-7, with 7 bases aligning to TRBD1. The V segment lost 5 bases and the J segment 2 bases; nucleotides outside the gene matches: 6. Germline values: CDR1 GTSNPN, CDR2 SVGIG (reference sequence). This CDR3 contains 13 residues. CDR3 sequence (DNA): TGTGCCTGGGCCGAGGGACAGACCTACGAGCAGTACTTC. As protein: CAWAEGQTYEQYF.

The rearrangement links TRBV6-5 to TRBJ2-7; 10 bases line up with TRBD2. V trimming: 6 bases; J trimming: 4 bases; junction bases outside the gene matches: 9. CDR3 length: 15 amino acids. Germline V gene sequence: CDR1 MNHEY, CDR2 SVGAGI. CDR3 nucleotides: TGTGCCAGCAGGATTGGGACTAGCGAAGTTTACGAGCAGTACTTC. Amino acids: CASRIGTSEVYEQYF.

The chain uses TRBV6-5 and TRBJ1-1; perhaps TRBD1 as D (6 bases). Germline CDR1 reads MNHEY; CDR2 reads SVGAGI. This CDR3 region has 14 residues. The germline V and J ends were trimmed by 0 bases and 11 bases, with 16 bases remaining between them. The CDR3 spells CASSYSDRGGSAFF. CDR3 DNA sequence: TGTGCCAGCAGTTACTCGGACCGGGGGGGCTCGGCTTTCTTT.

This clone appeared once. The CDR3 sequence: CASSYSDRYNEQFF. For the CDR3, the DNA is TGTGCCAGCAGTTACTCCGACAGGTACAATGAGCAGTTCTTC. The chain joins TRBV6-5 to TRBJ2-1; a possible D gene is TRBD1 (6 bases). The CDR3 runs 14 residues. V lost 0 bases to trimming and J lost 4 bases, with 7 bases between them. CDR1 and CDR2 (germline): MNHEY, SVGAGI.